The present TCR beta chain was sequenced within a study of T cell changes during pregnancy in multiple sclerosis. The table came from immunoSEQ multiplex PCR; TCRdb's copy has only in-frame clones and leaves some out. The data show about 67,000 clones, approximately 91% seen once. The CDR3 covers 15 residues. The germline V gene has CDR1 MNHEY and CDR2 SMNVEV (reference sequence). Trimming at V came to 2 bases and at J to 5 bases, leaving 7 bases not matched to a gene. The sample consisted of peripheral blood, taken in the first trimester of pregnancy. J is TRBJ2-5 and V is TRBV27, with 8 bases lining up with TRBD1. This receptor was obtained from a female donor with multiple sclerosis, enrolled in a pregnancy study. This CDR3 reads CASSLGTGGRETQYF. The CDR3 nucleotides read TGTGCCAGCAGTTTAGGCACAGGGGGACGGGAGACCCAGTACTTC.